These 32 T cell receptor beta chains share one sample of origin, sequenced in a study of regulatory T cells in long-lasting Graves disease. Time point here: persistent/refractory GD, antithyroid drugs over 5 years with positive TRAb. From RNA extracted from PBMCs, the TCR library was made. In building TCR beta libraries, iRepertoire HTBI primers were used together with Arm-PCR of CDR3 regions. Each CDR3 protein gets one entry after TCRdb re-called the multiplex PCR reads with MiXCR. Of roughly 450,000 distinct CDR3 sequences in the sample, around 22% were seen once. The source was peripheral blood mononuclear cells (PBMCs), collected when the disease was refractory, from a patient treated with antithyroid drugs. These receptors all come from a female donor with Graves disease.

A word on this clonotype: A much larger clone lies a single base off, so this may be a read error. Since the CDR3 does not end with the conserved phenylalanine or tryptophan, this likely comes from a read error. This chain links TRBV2 with TRBJ1-1; the match to TRBD1 covers 10 bases. Losses at the gene ends were 6 bases for V and 8 bases for J; bases not matched to a gene: 3. The germline CDR1 and CDR2 sequences are SNHLY and FYNNEI. The CDR3 covers 12 residues. The CDR3 protein is CASRGTGVEAFL. The DNA of the CDR3 is TGTGCCAGCAGGGGGACAGGGGTCGAAGCTTTCTTG.

This clonotype was counted many times. J is TRBJ1-1 and V is TRBV5-4; D gene ambiguous. The CDR3 has 14 amino acids. The V gene lost 0 bases and the J gene lost 2 bases, with 8 bases spanning the gap. Germline CDR1 is SGHNT and CDR2 is YYREEE (reference sequence). As DNA, the CDR3 is TGTGCCAGCAGCTTGGTTCCAGGAAACACTGAAGCTTTCTTT. It translates to CASSLVPGNTEAFF.

The chain joins TRBV29-1 to TRBJ2-2; the match to TRBD2 covers 9 bases. Germline assignment: CDR1 SQVTM and CDR2 ANQGSEA. The V segment lost 7 bases and the J segment 1 base; nucleotides outside the gene matches: 4. This CDR3 spans 14 amino acids. CDR3 protein: CSGRAGGNTGELFF. The CDR3 nucleotides are TGCAGCGGACGAGCGGGAGGGAACACCGGGGAGCTGTTTTTT.

This clonotype has just a few counts. The V and J genes are TRBV24-1 and TRBJ1-2; D unresolved. The CDR3 is 13 residues long. Germline V gene data show CDR1 as KGHDR and CDR2 as SFDVKD. Deletions cut 1 base from V and 8 bases from J, with 10 bases between. For the CDR3, the DNA is TGTGCCACCAGTGATTTTGGGAACGCCGGCTACACCTTC. Protein sequence: CATSDFGNAGYTF.

The genes are TRBV30 and TRBJ2-1; a possible D gene is TRBD2 (6 bases). From germline, CDR1 is GTSNPN and CDR2 SVGIG (reference sequence). V was pared by 3 bases and J by 4 bases, with 19 bases between. There are 16 residues in the CDR3. The CDR3 DNA reads as TGTGCCTGGAGCGCTAGTAGCGGAGCTAAATACAATGAGCAGTTCTTC. This encodes CAWSASSGAKYNEQFF.

This clonotype occurred a few times. The chain combines TRBV5-1 with TRBJ1-2; 8 bases are shared with TRBD1. After removal of 2 bases from V and 1 base from J, the junction contained 10 bases not matched to a gene. Germline V lookup: CDR1 SGHRS, CDR2 YFSETQ. This CDR3 has 17 amino acids. The CDR3: CASSFPNTGGDNYGYTF. The CDR3 DNA reads as TGCGCCAGCAGCTTCCCAAACACAGGGGGAGATAACTATGGCTACACCTTC.

Many counts were recorded for this clonotype. The J gene is TRBJ2-4, the V gene TRBV7-3, with D possibly being TRBD2 (5 bases). The CDR3 extends over 15 amino acids. Trimming removed 6 bases from V and 7 bases from J, with 19 bases in between. Per the germline V gene, CDR1 is SGHTA and CDR2 is FQGTGA. The chain's CDR3 is CASRGLARRVNIQYF. In DNA form, the CDR3 reads TGTGCCAGCAGGGGGTTAGCGAGGCGTGTGAACATTCAGTACTTC.

This clonotype was detected only once. For the CDR3, the DNA is TGTGCCAGCAGAACTACAAGGGCGGGTTCACCCCTCCACTTT. The encoded protein is CASRTTRAGSPLHF. The rearrangement uses TRBV6-2 or TRBV6-3 and TRBJ1-6, with D uncertain. The CDR3 runs to 14 residues. The germline V gene encodes CDR1 MNHEY and CDR2 SVGEGT. V shed 6 bases and J shed 9 bases, with 15 bases lying between them.

The genes are TRBV7-2 and TRBJ1-4; 8 nucleotides align to TRBD1. This CDR3 has 15 amino acids. CDR1 is SGHTA and CDR2 is FQGNSA in the germline V gene. V lost 1 base, J lost 3 bases, and 1 base stayed unmatched. CDR3 region: CASSLETGANEKLFF. The CDR3 region has the DNA TGTGCCAGCAGCTTAGAGACAGGGGCTAATGAAAAACTGTTTTTT.

This clonotype was found a few times. V gene TRBV30 combines with J gene TRBJ2-6; 7 bases are a match to TRBD2. This CDR3 is 16 amino acids long. V was pared by 3 bases and J by 1 base, with 6 bases of the junction left unmatched. In germline, CDR1 is GTSNPN, CDR2 SVGIG (reference sequence). CDR3 nucleotides: TGTGCCTGGAGGGGAGCGGGGAATTCTGGGGCCAACGTCCTGACTTTC. It translates to CAWRGAGNSGANVLTF.

Comments on this clonotype: The germline gene is not matched at one end of the junction; a read error may be the cause. The chain carries TRBV11-2 and TRBJ2-1; D is ambiguous. Germline V gene data show CDR1 as SGHAT and CDR2 as FQNNGV. The CDR3 has 13 residues. The CDR3, as DNA: TGTGCCAGCAGATCTACCTCGTACAATGAGCAGTTCTTT. Its translation: CASRSTSYNEQFF.

This clonotype has at least ten counts. The chain couples TRBV7-2 to TRBJ2-5; TRBD2 might be the D (7 bases). Germline loops: CDR1 SGHTA, CDR2 FQGNSA. The length of the CDR3 is 21 residues. Trimming cost V 1 base and J 2 bases, with 29 bases left between them. The CDR3 DNA sequence: TGTGCCAGCAGCTTAGTCTTGGGGTACGGCGGGTCGGCGGGGGCACAAGAGACCCAGTACTTC. This sequence encodes CASSLVLGYGGSAGAQETQYF.

The table lists this clonotype with a few counts. The CDR3, as DNA: TGTGCCAGCAGACCCGAGGGGACATACTACAATGAGCAGTTCTTC. It specifies CASRPEGTYYNEQFF. The gene calls are TRBV2 and TRBJ2-1, with a tentative D call TRBD1 (6 bases). This CDR3 has 15 residues. Trimming removed 6 bases at V and 3 bases at J, with 15 bases between. Germline V gives CDR1 SNHLY, CDR2 FYNNEI.

This clonotype occurred many times. The genes are TRBV10-3 and TRBJ2-5; 13 positions match TRBD2. The CDR3 is 16 amino acids. Germline CDR1 is ENHRY and CDR2 is SYGVKD. V gave up 6 bases and J gave up 2 bases; unmatched junction bases: 6. The CDR3 sequence is CAIRRGTSGNQETQYF. CDR3 in DNA: TGTGCCATCAGGAGAGGGACTAGCGGGAATCAAGAGACCCAGTACTTC.

This chain uses TRBV19 with TRBJ1-2; maybe TRBD1 (5 bases). The germline gives CDR1 LNHDA, CDR2 SQIVND (reference sequence). V was pared by 5 bases and J by 2 bases, with 12 bases between. This CDR3 has 14 residues. CDR3 DNA: TGTGCCAGTAGTCCGACAGCTTCAAACTATGGCTACACCTTC. Translating it yields CASSPTASNYGYTF. Based on the CDR3 plus reference TRBV19 and TRBJ1-2, the full variable domain is DGGITQSPKYLFRKEGQNVTLSCEQNLNHDAMYWYRQDPGQGLRLIYYSQIVNDFQKGDIAEGYSVSREKKESFPLTVTSAQKNPTAFYLCASSPTASNYGYTFGSGTRLTVV.

CDR3 protein: CASSFLSSGSHNEQFF. CDR3 nucleotides: TGCGCCAGCAGCTTCCTCTCTAGCGGGAGTCACAATGAGCAGTTCTTC. The chain recombines TRBV5-1 with TRBJ2-1; 10 bases fit TRBD2. There are 16 residues in the CDR3. V dropped 2 bases and J dropped 5; count of bases not matched to a gene: 7. Germline values: CDR1 SGHRS, CDR2 YFSETQ.

The chain employs TRBV5-4 and TRBJ1-1; perhaps TRBD1 as D (5 bases). CDR3 length equals 12 residues. Trimming took off 4 bases at V and 11 bases at J, with 15 bases between the two ends. Per the germline V gene, CDR1 is SGHNT and CDR2 is YYREEE (reference sequence). CDR3 nucleotide sequence: TGTGCCAGCAGCCAAGACAGTGTCTGGGCTTTCTTT. The encoded protein is CASSQDSVWAFF.

This clonotype came up once. One end of the junction varies from germline; a read error may be responsible. This chain connects TRBV7-3 to TRBJ2-7, with a possible D match to TRBD2 (5 bases). Germline assignment: CDR1 SGHTA and CDR2 FQGTGA. This CDR3 comprises 12 residues. CDR3 region: CASSLPREGQCF. CDR3 nucleotides: TGTGCCAGCAGCCTCCCTCGGGAAGGGCAGTGCTTC.

The J gene is TRBJ2-7, the V gene TRBV5-5; TRBD1 aligns across 9 bases. Germline-derived CDR1 and CDR2 are SGHKS and YYEKEE (reference sequence). V was clipped by 4 bases and J by 6 bases; unmatched bases: 2. There are 12 residues in the CDR3. CDR3 in amino acids: CASSDRGVEQYF. Written as DNA, the CDR3 is TGTGCCAGCAGCGACAGGGGGGTCGAGCAGTACTTC.

This rearrangement joins TRBV7-9 to TRBJ1-5; 9 positions match TRBD1. This CDR3 has 14 residues. J gave up 6 bases and V 5 bases, and 5 bases lay outside the gene matches. Germline-derived CDR1 and CDR2 are SEHNR and FQNEAQ (reference sequence). CDR3 loop: CASSQGTGTQPQHF. The CDR3 DNA follows: TGTGCCAGCAGCCAAGGGACAGGGACTCAGCCCCAGCATTTT.

The V and J genes are TRBV28 and TRBJ1-2, with D tentatively TRBD1 (6 bases). Germline values: CDR1 MDHEN, CDR2 SYDVKM. V shed 5 bases and J shed 0 bases, with 10 bases lying between them. The CDR3 is made up of 14 amino acids. CDR3 in amino acids: CASSPQGSNYGYTF. In DNA, the CDR3 is TGTGCCAGCAGTCCGCAGGGGTCTAACTATGGCTACACCTTC.

This clonotype was seen at least ten times. V usage is TRBV6-1 and J usage is TRBJ2-7, with 8 bases fitting TRBD1. The CDR3 has 13 amino acids. From germline, CDR1 is MNHNS and CDR2 SASEGT. J lost 6 bases, V lost 6 bases, and 7 bases had no gene match. CDR3 nucleotides: TGTGCCAGCAGAGTGCAGGGGGCCCTCGAGCAGTACTTC. It translates to CASRVQGALEQYF.

CDR3 nucleotides: TGTGCCAGCAGCTTAGCAGGGGACATAGGAAACACCATATATTTT. This gives the protein CASSLAGDIGNTIYF. The chain couples TRBV7-2 to TRBJ1-3; maybe TRBD1 (6 bases). Germline loops: CDR1 SGHTA, CDR2 FQGNSA. Trimming pared 0 bases from V and 4 bases from J, leaving 10 bases between. The CDR3 consists of 15 residues.

V usage is TRBV7-9 and J usage is TRBJ2-7, with 11 nucleotides matching TRBD1. The CDR3 runs to 16 residues. Per germline, CDR1 SEHNR and CDR2 FQNEAQ (reference sequence). The V and J ends lost 3 bases and 4 bases, in that order; junction bases with no gene match: 8. The CDR3 here is CASSFEIRDRGYEQYF. The CDR3 DNA follows: TGTGCCAGCAGCTTCGAAATCCGGGACAGGGGGTACGAGCAGTACTTC.

The chain recombines TRBV4-2 with TRBJ2-5, with 7 bases matching TRBD1. The CDR3 length is 23 residues. V lost 3 bases and J lost 1; bases outside the gene matches: 29. Germline V lookup: CDR1 LGHNA, CDR2 YNFKEQ. The CDR3 sequence: CASSQDDRASMRKHLLGQETQYF. DNA of the CDR3: TGTGCCAGCAGCCAGGACGACAGGGCGTCAATGCGAAAACACCTTCTCGGCCAAGAGACCCAGTACTTC.

This clonotype was seen repeatedly, ten times or more. CDR3 nucleotides: TGTGCCAGCATGAAAAGAGCCGACAGTAACTATGGCTACACCTTC. Its protein product is CASMKRADSNYGYTF. This chain connects TRBV6-1 to TRBJ1-2, with a tentative D call TRBD1 (5 bases). The ends were cut back, 7 bases at V and 1 base at J, with 16 bases in the middle. The CDR3 is 15 residues long. CDR1 and CDR2 (germline): MNHNS, SASEGT.

This clonotype came up many times. J is TRBJ1-3 and V is TRBV2, with TRBD1 matching 8 bases. Looked up from germline, CDR1 is SNHLY and CDR2 is FYNNEI. CDR3 size: 16 residues. J gave up 0 bases and V 4 bases, and 5 bases lay outside the gene matches. This CDR3 is CASSGDRRVSGNTIYF. The CDR3 region has the DNA TGTGCCAGCAGTGGGGACAGGCGTGTCTCTGGAAACACCATATATTTT.

The table lists this clonotype with many counts. The chain uses TRBV28 and TRBJ1-3, with D unresolved. The CDR3 spans 14 residues. CDR1 and CDR2 from the germline V gene are MDHEN and SYDVKM. V was cut by 10 bases and J by 0 bases, with 13 bases left in between. CDR3 DNA sequence: TGTGCCACGCAAACGGGAGCCTCTGGAAACACCATATATTTT. Protein product: CATQTGASGNTIYF.

This chain connects TRBV19 to TRBJ1-1; D is unclear. With 3 bases removed from V and 1 base from J, the gap between germline ends came to 9 bases. The CDR3 loop spans 14 amino acids. The V gene's germline CDR1 is LNHDA and CDR2 SQIVND (reference sequence). The CDR3 spells CASSMRAQNTEAFF. The CDR3 bases are TGTGCCAGTAGTATGAGGGCACAGAACACTGAAGCTTTCTTT.

V gene TRBV5-6 combines with J gene TRBJ1-5; D remains ambiguous. V lost 4 bases and J lost 5, with 16 bases in between. Germline V gene data show CDR1 as SGHDT and CDR2 as YYEEEE. The CDR3 runs 15 residues. The CDR3 spells CASSRGRSYYQPQHF. The CDR3 DNA is TGTGCCAGCAGCCGAGGACGGTCCTACTATCAGCCCCAGCATTTT.

The rearrangement uses TRBV30 and TRBJ2-7; 9 positions agree with TRBD1. CDR3 size: 17 residues. Trimming at V came to 1 base and at J to 1 base, leaving 11 bases not matched to a gene. Germline-derived CDR1 and CDR2 are GTSNPN and SVGIG (reference sequence). The CDR3 coding sequence is TGTGCCTGGAGTGGCAACCCGGGACAGGGAAGGTCCTACGAGCAGTACTTC. Its protein is CAWSGNPGQGRSYEQYF.

This clonotype has just a few counts. This CDR3 is CASSLEGGYSGNTIYF. For the CDR3, the DNA is TGCGCCAGCAGCTTGGAAGGGGGTTACTCTGGAAACACCATATATTTT. The V call is TRBV5-1, the J call TRBJ1-3; TRBD1 might be the D (6 bases). This CDR3 is 16 amino acids long. Germline CDR1 SGHRS, CDR2 YFSETQ. The V end lost 0 bases, the J end lost 0 bases, and 10 bases lay between the germline ends.